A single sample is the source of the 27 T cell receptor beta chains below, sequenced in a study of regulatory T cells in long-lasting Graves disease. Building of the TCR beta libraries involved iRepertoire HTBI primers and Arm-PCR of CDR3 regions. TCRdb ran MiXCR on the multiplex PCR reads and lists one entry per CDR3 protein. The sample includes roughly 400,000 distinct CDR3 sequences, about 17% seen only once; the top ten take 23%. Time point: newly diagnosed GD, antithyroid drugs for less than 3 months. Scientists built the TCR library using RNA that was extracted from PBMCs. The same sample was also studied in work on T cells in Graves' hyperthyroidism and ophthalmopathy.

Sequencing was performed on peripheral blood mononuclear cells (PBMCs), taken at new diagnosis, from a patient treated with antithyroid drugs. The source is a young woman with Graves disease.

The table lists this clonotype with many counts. CDR3 amino acids: CASSLRHSDTQYF. The CDR3 DNA sequence: TGTGCCAGCAGCTTACGGCATTCAGATACGCAGTATTTT. The chain carries TRBV7-3 and TRBJ2-3; D ambiguous. Trimming cost V 2 bases and J 4 bases, with 7 bases left between them. This CDR3 spans 13 amino acids. CDR1 SGHTA and CDR2 FQGTGA come from the germline V gene.

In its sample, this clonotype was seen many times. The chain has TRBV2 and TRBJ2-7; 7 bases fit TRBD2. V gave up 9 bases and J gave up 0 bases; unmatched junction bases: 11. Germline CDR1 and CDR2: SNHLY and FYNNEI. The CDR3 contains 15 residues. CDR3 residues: CARGTPGLRSYEQYF. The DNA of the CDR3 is TGTGCCAGAGGTACCCCGGGACTACGCTCCTACGAGCAGTACTTC.

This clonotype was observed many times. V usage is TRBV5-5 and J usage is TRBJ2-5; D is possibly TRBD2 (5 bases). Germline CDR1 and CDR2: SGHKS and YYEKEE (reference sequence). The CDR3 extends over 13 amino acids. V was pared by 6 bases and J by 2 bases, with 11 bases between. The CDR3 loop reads CASTTGLQETQYF. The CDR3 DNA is TGTGCCAGCACCACCGGACTTCAAGAGACCCAGTACTTC.

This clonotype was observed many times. As DNA, the CDR3 is TGCAGTGCTATCGGGTCGGCTAGCGGGAGCTCCTACGAGCAGTACTTC. Its protein is CSAIGSASGSSYEQYF. V usage is TRBV20-1 and J usage is TRBJ2-7; 10 nucleotides match TRBD2. Germline V lookup: CDR1 DFQATT, CDR2 SNEGSKA (reference sequence). This CDR3 has 16 amino acids. V lost 4 bases, J lost 0 bases, and 9 bases stayed unmatched.

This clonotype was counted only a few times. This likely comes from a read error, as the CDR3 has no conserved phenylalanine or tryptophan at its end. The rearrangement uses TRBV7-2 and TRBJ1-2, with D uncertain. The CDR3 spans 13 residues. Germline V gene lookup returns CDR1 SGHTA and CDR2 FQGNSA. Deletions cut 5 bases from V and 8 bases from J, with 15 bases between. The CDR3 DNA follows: TGTGCCAGCAGCAAGAGGGCTCCCTGGGGCTACACCCTC. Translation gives CASSKRAPWGYTL.

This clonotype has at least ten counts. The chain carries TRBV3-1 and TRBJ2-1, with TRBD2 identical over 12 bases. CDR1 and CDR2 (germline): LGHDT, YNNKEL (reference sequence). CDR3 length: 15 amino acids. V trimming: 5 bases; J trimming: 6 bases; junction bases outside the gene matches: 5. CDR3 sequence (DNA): TGTGCCAGCAGCTCCCGACTAGCGGGAGTCAATGAGCAGTTCTTC. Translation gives CASSSRLAGVNEQFF.

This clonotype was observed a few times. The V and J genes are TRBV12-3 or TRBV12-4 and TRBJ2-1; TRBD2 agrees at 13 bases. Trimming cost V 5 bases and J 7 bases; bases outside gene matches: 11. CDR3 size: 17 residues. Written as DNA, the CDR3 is TGTGCCAGCAGTCTCAGTCCGACTAGCGGGAGGTTAAATGAGCAGTTCTTC. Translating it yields CASSLSPTSGRLNEQFF.

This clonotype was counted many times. In DNA form, the CDR3 reads TGTGCCAGCACCCCGGGACTAGAAGCCTCCTACAATGAGCAGTTCTTC. Protein product: CASTPGLEASYNEQFF. This chain links TRBV7-3 with TRBJ2-1; TRBD2 agrees at 8 bases. This CDR3 comprises 16 residues. CDR1 SGHTA and CDR2 FQGTGA come from the germline V gene. Germline trimming cut 7 bases from V and 0 bases from J; bases unmatched to any gene: 8.

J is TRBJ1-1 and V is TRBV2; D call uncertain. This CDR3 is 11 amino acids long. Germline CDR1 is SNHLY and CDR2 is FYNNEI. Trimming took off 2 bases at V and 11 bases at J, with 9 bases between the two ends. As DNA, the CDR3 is TGTGCCAGCAGTGAAACCGTTGGGGCTTTCTTT. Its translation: CASSETVGAFF.

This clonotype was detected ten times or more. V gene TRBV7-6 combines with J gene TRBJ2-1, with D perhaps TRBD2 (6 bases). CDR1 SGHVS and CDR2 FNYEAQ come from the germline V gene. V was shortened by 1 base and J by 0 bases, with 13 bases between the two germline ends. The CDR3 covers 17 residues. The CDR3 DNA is TGTGCCAGCAGCTTAGGGTTAGCGGTAAGCTCCTACAATGAGCAGTTCTTC. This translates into CASSLGLAVSSYNEQFF. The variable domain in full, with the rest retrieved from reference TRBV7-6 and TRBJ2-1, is GAGVSQSPRYKVTKRGQDVALRCDPISGHVSLYWYRQALGQGPEFLTYFNYEAQQDKSGLPNDRFSAERPEGSISTLTIQRTEQRDSAMYRCASSLGLAVSSYNEQFFGPGTRLTVL.

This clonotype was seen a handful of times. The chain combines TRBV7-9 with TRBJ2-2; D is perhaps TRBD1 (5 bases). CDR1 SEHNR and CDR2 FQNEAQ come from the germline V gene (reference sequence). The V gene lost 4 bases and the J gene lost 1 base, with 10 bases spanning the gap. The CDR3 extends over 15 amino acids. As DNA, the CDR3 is TGTGCCAGCAGCTGGGGCGACAGGAACACCGGGGAGCTGTTTTTT. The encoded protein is CASSWGDRNTGELFF.

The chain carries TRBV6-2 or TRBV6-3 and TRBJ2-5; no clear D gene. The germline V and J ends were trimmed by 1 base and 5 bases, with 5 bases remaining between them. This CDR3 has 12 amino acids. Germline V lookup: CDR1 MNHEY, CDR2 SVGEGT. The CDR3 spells CASSYLEETQYF. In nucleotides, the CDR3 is TGTGCCAGCAGTTACTTGGAGGAGACCCAGTACTTC.

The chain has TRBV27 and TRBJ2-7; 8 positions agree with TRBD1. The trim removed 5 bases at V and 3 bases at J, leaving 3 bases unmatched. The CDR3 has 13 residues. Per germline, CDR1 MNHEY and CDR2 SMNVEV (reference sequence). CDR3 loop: CASSATGVYEQYF. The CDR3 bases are TGTGCCAGCAGTGCGACAGGGGTCTACGAGCAGTACTTC.

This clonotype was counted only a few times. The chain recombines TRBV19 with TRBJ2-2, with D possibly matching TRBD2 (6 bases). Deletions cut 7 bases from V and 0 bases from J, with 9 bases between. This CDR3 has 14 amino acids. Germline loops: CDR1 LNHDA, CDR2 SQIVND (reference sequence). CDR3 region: CASNSGANTGELFF. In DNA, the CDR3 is TGTGCCAGTAATAGCGGAGCGAACACCGGGGAGCTGTTTTTT.

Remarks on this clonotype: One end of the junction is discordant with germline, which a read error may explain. The CDR3 loop reads CASSPRTGPSTDAQYF. The CDR3 nucleotides read TGTGCCAGCAGCCCCCGGACAGGCCCTAGCACAGATGCGCAGTATTTT. The rearrangement links TRBV7-2 to TRBJ2-3, with TRBD1 matching 7 bases. Per germline, CDR1 SGHTA and CDR2 FQGNSA. CDR3 size: 16 residues.

The CDR3 DNA follows: TGTGCCACCAGTGTCCCTCCCCAGGGACCGACCCAAGAGACCCAGTACTTC. Translating gives CATSVPPQGPTQETQYF. This rearrangement joins TRBV24-1 to TRBJ2-5; D tentatively reads TRBD1 or TRBD2 (5 bases each). Germline lookup yields CDR1 KGHDR and CDR2 SFDVKD. V was trimmed by 5 bases and J by 1 base, leaving 19 bases between them. CDR3 size: 17 residues.

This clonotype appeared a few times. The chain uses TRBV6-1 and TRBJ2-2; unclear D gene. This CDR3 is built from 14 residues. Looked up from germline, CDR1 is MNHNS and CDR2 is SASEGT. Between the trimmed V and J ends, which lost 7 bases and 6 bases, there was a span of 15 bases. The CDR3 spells CASTPGYTAGELFF. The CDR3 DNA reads TGTGCCAGCACCCCAGGATATACTGCCGGGGAGCTGTTTTTT.

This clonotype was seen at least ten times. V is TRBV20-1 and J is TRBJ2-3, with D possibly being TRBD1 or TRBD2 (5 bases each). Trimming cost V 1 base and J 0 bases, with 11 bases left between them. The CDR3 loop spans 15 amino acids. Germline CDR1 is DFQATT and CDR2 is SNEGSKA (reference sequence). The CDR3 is CSARVGETSTDTQYF. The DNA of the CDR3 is TGCAGTGCTAGAGTAGGGGAGACTAGCACAGATACGCAGTATTTT.

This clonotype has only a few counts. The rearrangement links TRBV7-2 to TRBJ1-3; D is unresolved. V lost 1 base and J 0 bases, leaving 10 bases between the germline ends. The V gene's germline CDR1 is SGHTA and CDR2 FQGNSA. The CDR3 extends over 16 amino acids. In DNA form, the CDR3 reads TGTGCCAGCAGCTTAGATCGTTTGTTCTCTGGAAACACCATATATTTT. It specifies CASSLDRLFSGNTIYF.

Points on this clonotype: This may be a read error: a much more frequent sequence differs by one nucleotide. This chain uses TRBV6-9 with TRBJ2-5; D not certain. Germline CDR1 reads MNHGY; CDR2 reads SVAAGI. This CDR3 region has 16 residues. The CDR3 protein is CASSYRGVRALETQHF. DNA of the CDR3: TGTGCCAGCAGTTACCGTGGGGTTAGGGCACTGGAGACCCAGCACTTC.

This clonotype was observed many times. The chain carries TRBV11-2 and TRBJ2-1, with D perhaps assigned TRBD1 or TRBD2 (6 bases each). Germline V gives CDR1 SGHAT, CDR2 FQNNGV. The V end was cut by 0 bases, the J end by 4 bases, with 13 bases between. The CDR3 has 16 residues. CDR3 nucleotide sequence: TGTGCCAGCAGCTTAGAAGGGGGGTGGGCGTACAATGAGCAGTTCTTC. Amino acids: CASSLEGGWAYNEQFF.

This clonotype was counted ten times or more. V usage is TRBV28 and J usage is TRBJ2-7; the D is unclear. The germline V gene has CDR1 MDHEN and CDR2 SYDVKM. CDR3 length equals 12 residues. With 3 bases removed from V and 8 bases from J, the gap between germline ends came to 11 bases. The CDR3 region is CASSLGRRKQYF. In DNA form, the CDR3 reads TGTGCCAGCAGTTTGGGCCGCCGAAAGCAGTACTTC.

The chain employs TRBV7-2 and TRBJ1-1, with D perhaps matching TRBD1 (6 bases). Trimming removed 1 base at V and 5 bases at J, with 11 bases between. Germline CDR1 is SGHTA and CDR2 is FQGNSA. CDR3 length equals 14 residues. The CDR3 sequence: CASSLERGRTEAFF. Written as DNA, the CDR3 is TGTGCCAGCAGCTTAGAGAGGGGGAGGACTGAAGCTTTCTTT.

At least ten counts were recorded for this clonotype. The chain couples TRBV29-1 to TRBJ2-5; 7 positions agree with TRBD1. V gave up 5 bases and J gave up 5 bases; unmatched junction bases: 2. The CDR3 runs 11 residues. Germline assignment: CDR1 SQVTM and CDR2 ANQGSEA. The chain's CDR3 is CSVKQGETQYF. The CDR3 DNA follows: TGCAGCGTTAAACAGGGGGAGACCCAGTACTTC.

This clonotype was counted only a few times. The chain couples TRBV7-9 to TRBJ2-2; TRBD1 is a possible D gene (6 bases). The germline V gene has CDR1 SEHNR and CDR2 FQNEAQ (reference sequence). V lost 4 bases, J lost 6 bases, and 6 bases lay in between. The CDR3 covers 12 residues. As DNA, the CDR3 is TGTGCCAGCAGCTACAGGGCCGGGGAGCTGTTTTTT. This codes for CASSYRAGELFF.

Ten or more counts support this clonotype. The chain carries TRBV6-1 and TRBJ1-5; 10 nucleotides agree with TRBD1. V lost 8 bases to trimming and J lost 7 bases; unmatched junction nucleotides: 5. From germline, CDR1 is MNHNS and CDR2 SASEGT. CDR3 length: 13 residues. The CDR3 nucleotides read TGTGCCAGCGGGGACAGGGGTGGGCAGCCCCAGCATTTT. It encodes CASGDRGGQPQHF.

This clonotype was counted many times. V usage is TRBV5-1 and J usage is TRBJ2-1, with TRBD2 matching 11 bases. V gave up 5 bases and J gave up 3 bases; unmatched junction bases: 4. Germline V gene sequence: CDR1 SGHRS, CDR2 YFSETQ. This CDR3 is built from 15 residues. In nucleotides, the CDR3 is TGCGCCAGCAGGTCACTAGCGGGGGACTACAATGAGCAGTTCTTC. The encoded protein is CASRSLAGDYNEQFF.